Ten or more counts support the clone carrying this T cell receptor (beta chain). From RNA transcripts, TCR beta CDR3 regions were amplified. The HTBI primer set drove a first-round RT-PCR of the TCR CDR3. MiXCR, applied by TCRdb to the multiplex PCR reads, yields one record per CDR3 protein. The sample shows roughly 400,000 distinct CDR3 sequences, roughly an eighth of them seen only once. The data are from a study of T cells in Graves' hyperthyroidism and ophthalmopathy. Study context: The authors collected peripheral blood at initial diagnosis, before any treatment.

The CDR3 is 16 amino acids. The V and J ends lost 0 bases and 1 base respectively, with 12 bases between them. Germline V gives CDR1 SGHTA, CDR2 FQGNSA. The chain is built from TRBV7-2 and TRBJ1-2; D remains unclear. The specimen was blood. The receptor comes from a man in his fifties or sixties with Graves' ophthalmopathy. The CDR3 DNA follows: TGTGCCAGCAGCTTAGCGTCGGGTATGATTAACTATGGCTACACCTTC. Encoded protein: CASSLASGMINYGYTF.